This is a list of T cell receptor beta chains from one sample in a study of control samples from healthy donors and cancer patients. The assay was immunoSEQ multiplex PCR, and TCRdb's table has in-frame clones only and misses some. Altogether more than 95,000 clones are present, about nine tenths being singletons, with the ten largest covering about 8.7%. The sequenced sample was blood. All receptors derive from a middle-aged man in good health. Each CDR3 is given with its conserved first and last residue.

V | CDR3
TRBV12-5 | CASGLNAVDSLYSNQPQHF
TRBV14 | CASSQDGRGSGNLNSPLHF
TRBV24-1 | CATSDGGVEAFF
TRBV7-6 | CASSLSIQSSYNSPLHF
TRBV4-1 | CASSQEGNRGEQPQHF
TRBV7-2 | CASSLNMQGAGETQYF
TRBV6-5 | CASSFGAAGTEAFF
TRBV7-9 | CASSLARIQGFTDTQYF
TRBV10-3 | CAISETGNYGYTF
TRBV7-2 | CASSLSDRGYTEAFF
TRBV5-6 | CASSREPTRDSPLHF
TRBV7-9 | CASSSRGGGAPTDTQYF
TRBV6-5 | CASMLVISSYEQYF
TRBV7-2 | CASSARMFMGGETQYF
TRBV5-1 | CASSPRRAGRDTQYF
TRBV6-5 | CASSYYLTANTEAFF
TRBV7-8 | CASSLARGDAPSYNEQFF
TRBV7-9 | CASSFGNQPQHF
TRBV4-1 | CASSQDGRMHHEQYF
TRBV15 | CATSSDRGYEQYF
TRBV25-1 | CASTPRGGETQYF
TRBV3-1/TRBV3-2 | CASSPLATYEQYF
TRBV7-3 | CASSPGTGPPYEQYF
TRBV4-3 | CASSQGAVQRRGHYNEQFF
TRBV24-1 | CATSDLGLAGADTQYF
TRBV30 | CAWRRQEYTEAFF
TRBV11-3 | CASSSGRGKETQYF
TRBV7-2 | CASSPLPLGETQYF
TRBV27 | CASKPGKASPLHF
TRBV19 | CASSFGPRGLGYTF
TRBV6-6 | CASSYDQGRGGYTF
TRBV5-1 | CASSGRQGGSTEAFF
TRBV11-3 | CASSQGHEQYF
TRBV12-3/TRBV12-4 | CASSLASYGYTF
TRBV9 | CASGGGPGDLNTEAFF
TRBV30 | CAWNQGTSGGPRVFYEQYF
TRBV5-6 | CASSLKPGNYGYTF
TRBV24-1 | CATSGSAGGQETQYF
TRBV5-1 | CASSRTGVNQPQHF
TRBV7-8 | CASSLAQGRGTEAFF
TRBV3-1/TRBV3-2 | CASSSRKGWGANVLTF
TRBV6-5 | CASTLDTSRYNEQFF
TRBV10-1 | CASSDLRGNTGELFF
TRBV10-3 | CAISGWGVDEQYF
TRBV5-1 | CASSAGSTQETQYF
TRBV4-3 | CASSQGQGSSYNEQFF
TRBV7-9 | CASNGPPMREGTEAFF
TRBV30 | CAWSELGSEQYF
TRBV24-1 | CATSKTGTGNYGYTF
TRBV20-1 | CSARTSYEQYF
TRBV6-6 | CASSHLQGPVSNQPQHF
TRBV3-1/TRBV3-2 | CASSPRGEKLFF
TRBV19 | CASRVVGTEVEQYF
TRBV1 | CTSSPPGQEKPYEQYF
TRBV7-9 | CASSLSPAGNYGYTF
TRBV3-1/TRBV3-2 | CASSLLNRGLGNTEAFF